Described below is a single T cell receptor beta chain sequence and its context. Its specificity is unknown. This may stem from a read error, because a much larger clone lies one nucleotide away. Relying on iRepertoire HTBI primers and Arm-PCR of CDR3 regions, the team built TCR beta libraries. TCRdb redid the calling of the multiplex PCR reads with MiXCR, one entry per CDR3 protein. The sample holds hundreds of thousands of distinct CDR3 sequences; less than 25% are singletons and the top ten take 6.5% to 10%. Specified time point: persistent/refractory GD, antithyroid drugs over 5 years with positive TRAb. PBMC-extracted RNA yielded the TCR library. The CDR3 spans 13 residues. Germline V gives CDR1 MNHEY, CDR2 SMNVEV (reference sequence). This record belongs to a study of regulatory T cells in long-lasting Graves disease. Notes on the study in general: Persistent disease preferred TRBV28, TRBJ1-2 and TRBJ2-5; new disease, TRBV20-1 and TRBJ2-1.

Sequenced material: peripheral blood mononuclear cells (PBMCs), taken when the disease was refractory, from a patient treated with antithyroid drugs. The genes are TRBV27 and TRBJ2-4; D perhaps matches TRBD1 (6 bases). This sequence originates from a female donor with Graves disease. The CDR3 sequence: CANSLGAENIQYF. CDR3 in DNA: TGTGCCAACAGTTTGGGGGCCGAAAACATTCAGTACTTC.